The source of this T cell receptor (beta chain) is a study of T cells after yellow fever vaccination. Overall study findings and caveats: Post-booster samples contained most primary-vaccination clones (more than 95% CD4, about 85% CD8). The study noted that FACS-sorted repertoires could contain abundant clonotypes contaminating from the bulk population. Overall, a small share of clonotypes was seen in both CD4 and CD8 compartments.

Trimming took 1 base from V and 3 from J, leaving 1 base between them. Germline-derived CDR1 and CDR2 are SGHRS and YFSETQ. The CDR3 sequence is 12 residues long. This clonotype was recorded many times. Its antigen is not known. TCR cDNA was made by 5'RACE template switching, adding a universal primer site and UMIs. TCRdb itself ran the 5' RACE reads through MiXCR, one entry per CDR3 protein. The profile shows roughly 27,000 distinct CDR3 sequences, around 5% of them singletons. The chain combines TRBV5-1 with TRBJ2-2; the D is unclear. The sample here was CD8+ T cells sorted from PBMCs, taken 10 days after the yellow fever booster vaccination. The sequence derives from a man between 25 and 39 years old who received the YFV17D yellow fever vaccine. In DNA form, the CDR3 reads TGCGCCAGCAGCTTGCACACCGGGGAGCTGTTTTTT. It translates to CASSLHTGELFF. The full variable domain, completed using reference TRBV5-1 and TRBJ2-2, is KAGVTQTPRYLIKTRGQQVTLSCSPISGHRSVSWYQQTPGQGLQFLFEYFSETQRNKGNFPGRFSGRQFSNSRSEMNVSTLELGDSALYLCASSLHTGELFFGEGSRLTVL.